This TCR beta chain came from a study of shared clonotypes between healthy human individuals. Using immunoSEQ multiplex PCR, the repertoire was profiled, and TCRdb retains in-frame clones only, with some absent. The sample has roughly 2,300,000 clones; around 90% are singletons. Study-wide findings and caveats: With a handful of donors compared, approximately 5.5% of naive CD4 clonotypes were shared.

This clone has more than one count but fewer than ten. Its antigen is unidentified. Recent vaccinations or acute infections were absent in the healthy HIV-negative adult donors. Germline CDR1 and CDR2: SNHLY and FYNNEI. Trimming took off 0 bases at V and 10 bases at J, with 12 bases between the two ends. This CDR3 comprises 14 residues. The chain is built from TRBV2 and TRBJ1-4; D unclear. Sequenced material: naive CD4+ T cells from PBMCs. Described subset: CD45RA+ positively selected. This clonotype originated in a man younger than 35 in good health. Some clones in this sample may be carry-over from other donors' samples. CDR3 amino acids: CASSEAQSLGKLFF. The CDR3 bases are TGTGCCAGCAGTGAAGCCCAGAGCCTCGGAAAACTGTTTTTT.